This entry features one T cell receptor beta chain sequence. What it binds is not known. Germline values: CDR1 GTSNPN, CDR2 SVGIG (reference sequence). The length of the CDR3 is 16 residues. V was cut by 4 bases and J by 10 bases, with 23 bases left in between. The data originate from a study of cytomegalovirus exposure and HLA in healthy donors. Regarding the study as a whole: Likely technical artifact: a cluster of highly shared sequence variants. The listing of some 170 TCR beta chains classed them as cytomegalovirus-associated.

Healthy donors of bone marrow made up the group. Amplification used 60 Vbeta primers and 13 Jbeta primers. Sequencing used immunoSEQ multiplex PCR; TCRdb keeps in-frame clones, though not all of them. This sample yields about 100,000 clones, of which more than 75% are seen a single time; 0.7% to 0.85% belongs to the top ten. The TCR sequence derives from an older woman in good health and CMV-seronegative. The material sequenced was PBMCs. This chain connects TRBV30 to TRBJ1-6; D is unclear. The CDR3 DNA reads TGTGCCTGGACAAGGCGGAGTGGCCCTCTATTCTCACCCCTCCACTTT. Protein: CAWTRRSGPLFSPLHF.